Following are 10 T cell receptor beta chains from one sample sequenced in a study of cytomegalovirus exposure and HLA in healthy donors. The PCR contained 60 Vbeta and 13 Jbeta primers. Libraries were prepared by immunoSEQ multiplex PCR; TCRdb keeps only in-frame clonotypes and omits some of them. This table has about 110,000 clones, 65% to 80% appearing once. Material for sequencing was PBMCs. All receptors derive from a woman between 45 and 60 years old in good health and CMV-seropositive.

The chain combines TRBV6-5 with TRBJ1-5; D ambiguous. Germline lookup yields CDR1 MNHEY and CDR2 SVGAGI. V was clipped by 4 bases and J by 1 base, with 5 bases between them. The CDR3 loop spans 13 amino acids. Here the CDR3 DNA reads TGTGCCAGCAGTTTACAGAGCAATCAGCCCCAGCATTTT. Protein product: CASSLQSNQPQHF.

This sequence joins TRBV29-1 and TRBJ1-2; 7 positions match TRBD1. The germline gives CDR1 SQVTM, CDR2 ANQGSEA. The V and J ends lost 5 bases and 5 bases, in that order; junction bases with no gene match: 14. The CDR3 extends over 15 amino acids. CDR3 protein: CSVTAQGGKIYGYTF. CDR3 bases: TGCAGCGTTACCGCTCAGGGGGGCAAAATTTATGGCTACACCTTC.

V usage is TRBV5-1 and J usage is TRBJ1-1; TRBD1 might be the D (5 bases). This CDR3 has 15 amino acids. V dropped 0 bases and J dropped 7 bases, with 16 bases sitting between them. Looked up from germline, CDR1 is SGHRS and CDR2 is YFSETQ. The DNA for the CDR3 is TGCGCCAGCAGCTTGGGGCCAGGCAGGGTGATTGAAGCTTTCTTT. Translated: CASSLGPGRVIEAFF.

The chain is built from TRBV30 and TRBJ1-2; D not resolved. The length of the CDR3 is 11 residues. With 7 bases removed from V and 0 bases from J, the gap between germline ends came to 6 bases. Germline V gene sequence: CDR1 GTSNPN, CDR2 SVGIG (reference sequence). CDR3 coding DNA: TGTGCCTCGAAGCCTAACTATGGCTACACCTTC. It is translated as CASKPNYGYTF.

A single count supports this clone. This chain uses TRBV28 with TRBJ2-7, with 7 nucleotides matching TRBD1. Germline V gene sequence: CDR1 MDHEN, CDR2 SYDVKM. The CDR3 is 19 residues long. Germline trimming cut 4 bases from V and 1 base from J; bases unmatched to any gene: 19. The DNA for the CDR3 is TGTGCCAGCAGTTCTGAGGGGGCCTCCCTTGTCTATCGTTCCTACGAGCAGTACTTC. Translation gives CASSSEGASLVYRSYEQYF.

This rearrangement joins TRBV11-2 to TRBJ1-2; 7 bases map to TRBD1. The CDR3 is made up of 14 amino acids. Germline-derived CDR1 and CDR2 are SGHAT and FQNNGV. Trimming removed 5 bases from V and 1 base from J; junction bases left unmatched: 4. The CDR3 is CASSPGQFNYGYTF. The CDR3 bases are TGTGCCAGCAGCCCGGGACAGTTTAACTATGGCTACACCTTC.

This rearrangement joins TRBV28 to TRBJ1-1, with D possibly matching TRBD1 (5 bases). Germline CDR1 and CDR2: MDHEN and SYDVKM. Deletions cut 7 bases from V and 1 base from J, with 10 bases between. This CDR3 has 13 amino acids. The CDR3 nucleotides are TGTGCCAGCATGCGGCAGGGGAACACTGAAGCTTTCTTT. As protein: CASMRQGNTEAFF.

DNA of the CDR3: TGCAGCGTTGAGTCTATATTTGGCGGGCGATACAATGAGCAGTTCTTC. Protein sequence: CSVESIFGGRYNEQFF. This chain links TRBV29-1 with TRBJ2-1, with D possibly matching TRBD2 (5 bases). The CDR3 is 16 residues long. Germline-derived CDR1 and CDR2 are SQVTM and ANQGSEA. Trimming removed 3 bases from V and 4 bases from J, with 19 bases in between.

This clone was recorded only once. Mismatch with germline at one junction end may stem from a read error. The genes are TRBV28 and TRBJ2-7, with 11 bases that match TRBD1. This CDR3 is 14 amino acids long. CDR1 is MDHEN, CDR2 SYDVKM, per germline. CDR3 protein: CASSLTRTGGFIGF. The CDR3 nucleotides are TGTGCCAGCAGTTTGACCCGGACAGGGGGCTTCATCGGATTC.

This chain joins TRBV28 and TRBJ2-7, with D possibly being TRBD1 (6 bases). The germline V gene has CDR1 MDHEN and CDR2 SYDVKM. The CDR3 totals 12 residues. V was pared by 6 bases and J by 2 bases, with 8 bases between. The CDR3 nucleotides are TGTGCCAGCAGACGGGACACCTACGAGCAGTACTTC. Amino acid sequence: CASRRDTYEQYF.